The present entry profiles one T cell receptor beta chain with its context. No antigen is known for it. There are no base qualities to consult, and no much larger clone falls within one base. Stable Graves' hyperthyroidism was defined as the absence of progression to ophthalmopathy over 18 months of follow-up. Hyperthyroidism patients were aged 18 to 65 years and newly diagnosed, with disease duration of less than 2 months. Patients with uncontrolled infections, other autoimmune diseases, pregnancy or lactation were excluded. Clinical symptoms, serum thyroxine and TRAb, thyroid ultrasound, and orbital computed tomography formed the basis for the diagnoses. PBMCs were isolated from more than 9 ml of fresh peripheral blood by Ficoll-Paque density gradient centrifugation. Total RNA was extracted with Trizol reagent, and quality was checked on an Agilent 2100 Bioanalyzer. V lost 4 bases and J lost 3 bases, and the count of bases not matched to a germline gene is 7. Taken from the germline V gene (reference sequence), the CDR1 and CDR2 loops are DFQATT and SNEGSKA. The CDR3 sequence holds 16 residues, the cysteine and phenylalanine included. The CDR3 DNA has 48 bases and is translated from base 1.

Amplification of TCR beta CDR3 regions was carried out from RNA transcripts. The first round of RT-PCR for the TCR CDR3 was performed with the HTBI primer set and the Qiagen OneStep RT-PCR kit. A second multiplex PCR round built the libraries, followed by size selection and purification. Paired-end sequencing of the libraries was performed with 100 bp reads on an Illumina HiSeq2000. From the authors' description of their analysis: SOAPnuke was used to process the raw data, removing reads that contained adapters or uncalled bases, had a mean Phred below 15, or lacked an exact match to the constant primer or identifier. COPE v1.2.5 was used to merge high-quality paired reads, and clonotypes were defined as unique nucleotide sequences. Clonotypes were aligned to IMGT TRBV, TRBD and TRBJ reference segments using MiTCR v1.1. Analysis was restricted to V-J combinations with a frequency above 0.0001, which covered roughly 99% of repertoires. The TCS score was defined as the ratio of F50 (clonal expansion) to E x V (chaos), calculated using BLOSUM62-based TCRdist between CDR3 peptides within each V-J. Welch's t-statistics and random forest reduced fewer than 600 V-J features to under 15, which were used in a naive Bayes classifier (R e1071). The public reads were quality trimmed at Q25 with fastp and then assembled into clones with MiXCR by TCRdb, keeping productive beta chains. Duplicate CDR3 protein sequences are folded into a single record with the most common DNA and genes. These V and J calls originate from TCRdb's pipeline instead of the authors' own analysis. The sample table contains under 400,000 distinct CDR3 sequences; only one count was recorded for roughly 13% of them. The top ten clones comprise 8% to 13% of the sample.

This entry belongs to a study of T cells in Graves' hyperthyroidism and ophthalmopathy (dated by TCRdb to the late 2010s). Regarding the research as a whole: Peripheral blood samples were taken at initial diagnosis, before any treatment was given. TCR V-J signatures able to tell the groups apart were searched for in a discovery cohort of approximately 95 patients, of whom over 40 had Graves' ophthalmopathy and about 60 had stable Graves' hyperthyroidism. An independent validation cohort of 18 to 20 hyperthyroidism patients and 15 or so patients who later progressed to ophthalmopathy tested prospective prediction of ophthalmopathy. For training and testing, the 100 or so patients in the discovery cohort were randomly divided in a 7:3 ratio. In addition, the study compared T-cell repertoires in thyroid tissue and in blood from about 6 Graves' hyperthyroidism patients. After blood sampling, hyperthyroidism patients were treated with methimazole at a starting dose of 30 mg daily, and ophthalmopathy patients were treated with high-dose intravenous methylprednisolone. TCR Vbeta CDR3 sequencing of some 140 peripheral blood samples (around 45 ophthalmopathy, approximately 80 hyperthyroidism and roughly 17 progressor patients) is reported in the paper. Study-level results and caveats: No statistical method was used to fix the sample size in advance, and group allocation was not hidden from the investigators. Blood samples also contained most of the expanded thyroid clonotypes (frequency above 0.001), which suggests that blood repertoires may reflect thyroid immune responses. Ophthalmopathy was separated from stable hyperthyroidism by a 13 V-J signature model, with around 90% sensitivity and about 84% specificity obtained in cross-validation and 80%/75% obtained in testing. In validation, the model predicted progression to ophthalmopathy a median of about 5.9 months before onset, with over 60% sensitivity and just under 75% specificity.

The sequence is built from TRBV20-1 and TRBJ2-1, and 12 bases in between align with TRBD2. The sample taken for sequencing was blood. This receptor was taken from a woman in her sixties or seventies with Graves' hyperthyroidism. The CDR3 sequence is CSATGLAGHFYNEQFF. The DNA sequence reads TGCAGTGCTACTGGACTAGCGGGACACTTCTACAATGAGCAGTTCTTC.